This T cell receptor (beta chain) was profiled in a study of blood T cell repertoires in COVID-19. Some clones are missing from TCRdb's copy, which holds only in-frame ones; the method was immunoSEQ multiplex PCR. The sample includes 25,000 to 30,000 clones, around 72% seen only once; the top ten take over 20%. The germline CDR1 and CDR2 sequences are SGHTA and FQGNSA. Trimming stripped 6 bases from V and 2 bases from J, with 17 bases between. This CDR3 region has 16 residues. The chain recombines TRBV7-2 with TRBJ1-5, with TRBD1 as a possible D gene (5 bases). The sequenced sample consisted of peripheral blood. This receptor was taken from a boy between 2 and 15 years old with active or convalescent COVID-19. Here the CDR3 reads CASSFAGGRGNQPQHF. In DNA form, the CDR3 reads TGTGCCAGCAGTTTCGCCGGGGGACGGGGCAATCAGCCCCAGCATTTT.